Shown below are 4 T cell receptor beta chains from a single sample sequenced in a study of shared clonotypes between healthy human individuals. Sequencing was performed with immunoSEQ multiplex PCR; in TCRdb, only in-frame clones are kept and a portion is missing. The repertoire holds 2.3 million or so clones, approximately 95% seen once, with under 0.45% in the top ten. Source material: naive CD4+ T cells from PBMCs. The sample's subset: CD45RA+ positively selected. Every receptor here comes from a man aged 18 to 35 in good health. Some clones in this sample may be carry-over from other donors' samples.

About this clone itself: Other DNA sequences in the sample encode the same CDR3. V is TRBV5-4 and J is TRBJ2-3; D may be TRBD1 or TRBD2 (5 bases each). The CDR3 runs 14 residues. V dropped 0 bases and J dropped 1 base, with 6 bases sitting between them. Germline-derived CDR1 and CDR2 are SGHNT and YYREEE (reference sequence). The CDR3 sequence: CASSLAGRTDTQYF. DNA for the CDR3: TGTGCCAGCAGCTTGGCGGGGCGCACAGATACGCAGTATTTT.

The gene calls are TRBV6-5 and TRBJ1-3; D call uncertain. This CDR3 has 15 residues. V dropped 0 bases and J dropped 0 bases, with 6 bases sitting between them. Germline lookup yields CDR1 MNHEY and CDR2 SVGAGI. CDR3 residues: CASSYSPDSGNTIYF. The CDR3 nucleotides read TGTGCCAGCAGTTACTCTCCAGACTCTGGAAACACCATATATTTT.

About this clone itself: In the same sample, other DNA sequences code for this CDR3. This chain joins TRBV9 and TRBJ2-5, with 10 bases lining up with TRBD2. Trimming cost V 4 bases and J 1 base; bases outside gene matches: 4. CDR1 and CDR2 (germline): SGDLS, YYNGEE. The CDR3 consists of 15 residues. The CDR3 loop reads CASSPLAGGQETQYF. Here the CDR3 DNA reads TGTGCCAGCAGCCCCTTAGCGGGAGGCCAAGAGACCCAGTACTTC. The whole variable domain, filled in from reference TRBV9 and TRBJ2-5, reads DSGVTQTPKHLITATGQRVTLRCSPRSGDLSVYWYQQSLDQGLQFLIQYYNGEERAKGNILERFSAQQFPDLHSELNLSSLELGDSALYFCASSPLAGGQETQYFGPGTRLLVL.

On this clone itself: Within the sample, other DNA sequences also encode this same CDR3. J is TRBJ1-2 and V is TRBV6-1; D remains ambiguous. The V and J ends lost 8 bases and 2 bases respectively, with 9 bases between them. This CDR3 comprises 12 residues. The germline V gene encodes CDR1 MNHNS and CDR2 SASEGT. The CDR3 DNA is TGTGCCAGCCGCGCGACAAACTATGGCTACACCTTC. It translates to CASRATNYGYTF.